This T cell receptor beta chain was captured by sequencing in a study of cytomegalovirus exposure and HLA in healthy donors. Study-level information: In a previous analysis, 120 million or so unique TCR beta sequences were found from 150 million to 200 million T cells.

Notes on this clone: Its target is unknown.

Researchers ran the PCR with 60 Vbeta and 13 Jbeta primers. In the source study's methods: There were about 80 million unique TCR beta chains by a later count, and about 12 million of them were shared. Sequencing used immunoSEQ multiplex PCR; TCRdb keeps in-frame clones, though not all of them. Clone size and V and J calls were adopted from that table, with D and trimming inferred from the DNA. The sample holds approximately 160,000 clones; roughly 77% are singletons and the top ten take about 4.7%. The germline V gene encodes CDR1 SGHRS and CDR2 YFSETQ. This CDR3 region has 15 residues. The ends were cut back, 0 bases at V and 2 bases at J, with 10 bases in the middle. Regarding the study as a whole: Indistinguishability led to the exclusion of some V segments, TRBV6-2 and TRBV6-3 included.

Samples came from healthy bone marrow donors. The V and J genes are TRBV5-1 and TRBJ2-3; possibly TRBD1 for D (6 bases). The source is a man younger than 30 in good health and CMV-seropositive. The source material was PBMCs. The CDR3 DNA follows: TGCGCCAGCAGCTTGGGGCAGGGGAACACAGATACGCAGTATTTT. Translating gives CASSLGQGNTDTQYF.